This TCR beta chain was obtained from a study of blood T cell repertoires in COVID-19. Under the authors' procedure: Estimation of nucleated cell counts relied on the amplification of reference gene primers. The protocol was immunoSEQ multiplex PCR, while the TCRdb copy is restricted to in-frame clones and leaves out a portion. That table furnishes V, J and clone size, whereas the DNA furnished D and trimming. The table includes some 120,000 clones, 85% to 90% detected once. The CDR3 is 16 amino acids. CDR1 and CDR2 from the germline V gene are SGHAT and FQNNGV. V was clipped by 5 bases and J by 7 bases; unmatched bases: 7.

The chain has TRBV11-2 and TRBJ2-5, with 16 bases that match TRBD2. The sequenced sample was peripheral blood. This clonotype was sampled from a man aged 50-59 years with acute or convalescent COVID-19. The DNA of the CDR3 is TGTGCCAGCAGCACGGGACTAGCGGGAGGGTCGGGGACCCAGTACTTC. It yields the protein CASSTGLAGGSGTQYF.